This T cell receptor (beta chain) emerged from a study of cytomegalovirus exposure and HLA in healthy donors. Overall study findings and caveats: Presence/absence analyses treated sequencing depth as roughly uniform across donors. A missense DCLRE1C variant was associated with V- and J-gene trimming of TCR beta chains in a later analysis, and an independent cohort replicated the association. Reportedly, a later analysis found an Asian-associated ancestry cluster had fewer N-insertions than the roughly 700-donor mean. Reportedly, cytomegalovirus status was diagnosed with high sensitivity and specificity.

V was pared by 0 bases and J by 1 base, with 13 bases between. The germline CDR1 and CDR2 sequences are SGHAT and FQNNGV. The CDR3 has 16 residues. For this clone: No antigen is known for it.

PCR employed 60 Vbeta and 13 Jbeta primers. Repertoires were generated with immunoSEQ multiplex PCR, while TCRdb's copy carries only in-frame clones and drops some. The sample holds about 200,000 clones. This chain joins TRBV11-2 and TRBJ2-7; D is perhaps TRBD1 (6 bases). Sequencing was done on a sample of PBMCs. This TCR derives from a girl aged 2 to 9 in good health and CMV-seropositive. The CDR3 sequence: CASSLEAQGGSYEQYF. The CDR3 DNA reads as TGTGCCAGCAGCTTAGAAGCACAGGGTGGGTCCTACGAGCAGTACTTC. The whole variable domain, filled in from reference TRBV11-2 and TRBJ2-7, reads EAGVAQSPRYKIIEKRQSVAFWCNPISGHATLYWYQQILGQGPKLLIQFQNNGVVDDSQLPKDRFSAERLKGVDSTLKIQPAKLEDSAVYLCASSLEAQGGSYEQYFGPGTRLTVT.